This entry lists 9 T cell receptor beta chains sequenced from one sample in a study of technical replicates of blood from a handful of donors. TCRdb's table, derived via immunoSEQ multiplex PCR, lists solely in-frame clones and lacks some. The data show 65,000 to 90,000 clones, approximately 90% seen once. Sequencing was performed on PBMCs. The receptors come from a human donor in good health. Some clones in this sample may be carry-over from other donors' samples.

J is TRBJ2-1 and V is TRBV2, with D perhaps TRBD2 (6 bases). Trimming took off 4 bases at V and 4 bases at J, with 14 bases between the two ends. Germline values: CDR1 SNHLY, CDR2 FYNNEI. This CDR3 is 15 amino acids long. The CDR3 reads CASSVGRGLYNEQFF. The CDR3, as DNA: TGTGCCAGCAGTGTGGGGCGGGGCTTATACAATGAGCAGTTCTTC.

The chain combines TRBV4-2 with TRBJ1-3; TRBD1 agrees at 10 bases. The CDR3 is made up of 16 amino acids. Unmatched junction bases numbered 9, after V lost 4 bases and J lost 6 bases. CDR1 is LGHNA and CDR2 is YNFKEQ in the germline V gene. CDR3 protein: CASSPGEDRGTNTIYF. CDR3 DNA sequence: TGTGCCAGCAGCCCGGGGGAGGACAGGGGGACAAACACCATATATTTT.

This sequence joins TRBV19 and TRBJ2-5; 9 positions match TRBD2. The length of the CDR3 is 16 residues. V was pared by 3 bases and J by 5 bases, with 10 bases of the junction left unmatched. Looked up from germline, CDR1 is LNHDA and CDR2 is SQIVND (reference sequence). CDR3: CASSMLAGGTRETQYF. In nucleotides, the CDR3 is TGTGCCAGTAGTATGTTGGCGGGGGGGACCCGTGAGACCCAGTACTTC.

This clone was observed a single time. The CDR3 DNA reads as TGTGCCAGCAGCTTGGGTTCAGGGTTCGGTAATTCACCCCTCCACTTT. Residues: CASSLGSGFGNSPLHF. The chain is built from TRBV5-6 and TRBJ1-6; a possible D gene is TRBD1 (5 bases). The length of the CDR3 is 16 residues. The V end was cut by 0 bases, the J end by 6 bases, with 13 bases between. Looked up from germline, CDR1 is SGHDT and CDR2 is YYEEEE.

Here the CDR3 reads CASSPRGSGGETQYF. Written as DNA, the CDR3 is TGTGCCAGCAGCCCGCGGGGGTCGGGGGGAGAGACCCAGTACTTC. V usage is TRBV7-2 and J usage is TRBJ2-5; TRBD2 matches at 7 bases. CDR1 is SGHTA, CDR2 FQGNSA, per germline. CDR3 length: 15 residues. Trimming cost V 5 bases and J 4 bases; bases outside gene matches: 10.

This sequence joins TRBV27 and TRBJ1-6; 9 bases are shared with TRBD1. Germline-derived CDR1 and CDR2 are MNHEY and SMNVEV (reference sequence). The V segment lost 4 bases and the J segment 9 bases; nucleotides outside the gene matches: 1. CDR3 length: 13 amino acids. CDR3 nucleotide sequence: TGTGCCAGCAGTTCGACAGGGGGTTCACCCCTCCACTTT. Residues: CASSSTGGSPLHF.

CDR3 sequence (DNA): TGTGCCACCAAAGAAACGGGACTTTCAAACACTGAAGCTTTCTTT. It is translated as CATKETGLSNTEAFF. The rearrangement links TRBV19 to TRBJ1-1, with D maybe TRBD1 (5 bases). CDR1 and CDR2 (germline): LNHDA, SQIVND (reference sequence). The length of the CDR3 is 15 residues. Trimming pared 10 bases from V and 2 bases from J, leaving 20 bases between.

This clone appeared once. This chain connects TRBV4-1 to TRBJ2-7, with 7 bases fitting TRBD2. CDR3 length: 15 residues. J was trimmed by 6 bases and V by 0 bases; bases with no gene match: 8. CDR1 and CDR2 (germline): MGHRA, YSYEKL. CDR3 loop: CASSQDPGRGLEQYF. The CDR3, as DNA: TGCGCCAGCAGCCAAGATCCGGGGAGGGGTCTCGAGCAGTACTTC.

This chain links TRBV7-3 with TRBJ2-2; 7 bases map to TRBD2. This CDR3 has 14 residues. Germline assignment: CDR1 SGHTA and CDR2 FQGTGA. V dropped 3 bases and J dropped 9; count of bases not matched to a gene: 7. DNA for the CDR3: TGTGCCAGCAGCTTGCCGGGACTATCCCGGGAGCTGTTTTTT. This sequence encodes CASSLPGLSRELFF.